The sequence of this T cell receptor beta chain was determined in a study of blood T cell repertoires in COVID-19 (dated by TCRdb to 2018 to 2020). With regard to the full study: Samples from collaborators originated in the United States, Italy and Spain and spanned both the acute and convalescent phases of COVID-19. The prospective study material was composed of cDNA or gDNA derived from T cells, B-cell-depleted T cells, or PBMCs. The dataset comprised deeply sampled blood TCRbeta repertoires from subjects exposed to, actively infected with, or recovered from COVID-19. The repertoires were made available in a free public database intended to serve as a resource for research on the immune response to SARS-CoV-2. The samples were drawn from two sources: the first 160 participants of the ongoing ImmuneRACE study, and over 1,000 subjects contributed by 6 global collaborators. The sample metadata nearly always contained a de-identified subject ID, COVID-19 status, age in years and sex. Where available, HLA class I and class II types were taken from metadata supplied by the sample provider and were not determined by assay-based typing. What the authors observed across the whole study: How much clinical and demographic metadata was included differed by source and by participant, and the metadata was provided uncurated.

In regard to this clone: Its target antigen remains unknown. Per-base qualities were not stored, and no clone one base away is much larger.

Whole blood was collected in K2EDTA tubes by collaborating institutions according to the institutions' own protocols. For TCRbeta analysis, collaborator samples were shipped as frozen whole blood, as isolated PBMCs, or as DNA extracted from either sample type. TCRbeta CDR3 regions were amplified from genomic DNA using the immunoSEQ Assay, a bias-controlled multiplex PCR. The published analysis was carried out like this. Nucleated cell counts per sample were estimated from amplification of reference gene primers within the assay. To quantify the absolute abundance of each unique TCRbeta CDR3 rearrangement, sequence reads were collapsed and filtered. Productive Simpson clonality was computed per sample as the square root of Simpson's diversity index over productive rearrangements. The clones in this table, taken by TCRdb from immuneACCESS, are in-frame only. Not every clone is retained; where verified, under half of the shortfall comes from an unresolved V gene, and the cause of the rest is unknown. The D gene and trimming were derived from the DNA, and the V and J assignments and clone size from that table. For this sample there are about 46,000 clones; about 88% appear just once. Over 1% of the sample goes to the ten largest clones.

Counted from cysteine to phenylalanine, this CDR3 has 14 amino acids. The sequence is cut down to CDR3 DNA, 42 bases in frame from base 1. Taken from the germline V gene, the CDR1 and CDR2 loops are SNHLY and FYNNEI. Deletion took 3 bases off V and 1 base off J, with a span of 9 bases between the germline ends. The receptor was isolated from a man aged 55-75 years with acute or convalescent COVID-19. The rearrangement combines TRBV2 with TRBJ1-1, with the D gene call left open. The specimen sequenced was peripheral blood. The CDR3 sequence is CASSDPPGNTEAFF. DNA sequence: TGTGCCAGCAGTGACCCTCCCGGGAACACTGAAGCTTTCTTT.